This is a list of T cell receptor beta chains from one sample in a study of Ad26.COV2.S vaccination and SARS-CoV-2 variants. The table came from immunoSEQ multiplex PCR; TCRdb's copy has only in-frame clones and leaves some out. This table has 510,000 or so clones, approximately 90% appearing once. The sample here was peripheral blood, taken in a trial of Ad26.COV2.S vaccine versus placebo. The source of these receptors is a person between 18 and 65 years old who received the Ad26.COV2.S COVID-19 vaccine or a placebo. CDR3s include the opening cysteine and the closing phenylalanine or tryptophan. The D gene is left open where the match is weak. Size tells how often a clone was seen (once, few, many) or the class of an expanded clone, and some rows leave it out.

>-|TRBD1|TRBJ2-7|TRBV5-5
TGTGCCAGCAGCTTGGGGTTTGGGACAGGGGGCTACGAGCAGTACTTC
CASSLGFGTGGYEQYF
>-|-|TRBJ1-4|TRBV21-1
TGTGCCAGCAGCAAAGTAGGTTTGGGCAGACATCCCATCTCCGGTGAAAAACTGTTTTTT
CASSKVGLGRHPISGEKLFF
>-|-|TRBJ1-2|TRBV10-3
TGTGCCATCAACGAGGGGGGGGTTGGCTACACCTTC
CAINEGGVGYTF
>-|TRBD2|TRBJ2-1|TRBV11-2
TGTGCCAGCAGCTTATCCGTAAAGCGGGAGGGCATTTACAATGAGCAGTTCTTC
CASSLSVKREGIYNEQFF
>-|-|TRBJ1-1|TRBV11-2
TGTGCCAGCAGCTTATCGCGCAGCACTGAAGCTTTCTTT
CASSLSRSTEAFF
>-|TRBD1|TRBJ2-1|TRBV5-1
TGCGCCAGCAGCTTGAGAGGACAGGGGCCTACCTACAATGAGCAGTTCTTC
CASSLRGQGPTYNEQFF
>-|TRBD2|TRBJ2-3|TRBV4-3
TGCGCCAGCAGCCTTTCATTGGCGGGAGGGCGGGATACGCAGTATTTT
CASSLSLAGGRDTQYF
>-|TRBD1|TRBJ1-2|TRBV28
TGTGCCAGCACCCTCACCGGGACAGGGGGTGGTGGCTACACCTTC
CASTLTGTGGGGYTF
>-|-|TRBJ2-7|TRBV5-6
TGTGCCAGCAGCACCGGGACCCGGAACGGCGAGCAGTACTTC
CASSTGTRNGEQYF
>-|-|TRBJ1-1|TRBV28
TGTGCCAGCAGTTTCCCCGCTCGGAGGGGGTTGAACACTGAAGCTTTCTTT
CASSFPARRGLNTEAFF
>once|-|TRBJ2-5|TRBV29-1
TGCAGCGTTGTTGTAGCCGTGGGAGAGACCCAGTACTTC
CSVVVAVGETQYF
>-|-|TRBJ1-1|TRBV7-9
TGTGCCAGCAGCTTTGAACTTAACACTGAAGCTTTCTTT
CASSFELNTEAFF
>few|-|TRBJ2-7|TRBV18
TGTGCCAGCTCACCACAGTCCGGACGGTTTCACGAGCAGTACTTC
CASSPQSGRFHEQYF
>once|-|TRBJ2-5|TRBV7-2
TGTGCCAGCAGCTTTGGCGGGAAAGAGACCCAGTACTTC
CASSFGGKETQYF
>-|TRBD2|TRBJ2-3|TRBV4-3
TGCGCCAGCAGTAGGGCGGGAGGGTCAGATACGCAGTATTTT
CASSRAGGSDTQYF
>-|-|TRBJ1-1|TRBV4-2
TGTGCCAGCGGGAACACTGAAGCTTTCTTT
CASGNTEAFF
>few|-|TRBJ1-1|TRBV5-1
TGCGCCAGCAGCAAGGGACTGACGAACACTGAAGCTTTCTTT
CASSKGLTNTEAFF
>-|TRBD2|TRBJ2-1|TRBV4-2
TGTGCCAGCAGCCAATTTAGCGGGGCTGACAATGAGCAGTTCTTC
CASSQFSGADNEQFF
>once|TRBD1|TRBJ2-5|TRBV6-2/TRBV6-3
TGTGCCAGCAGCACTACCCAGGGGGCGTTGGGGGAGACCCAGTACTTC
CASSTTQGALGETQYF
>-|-|TRBJ2-7|TRBV27
TGTGCCAGCAGTTCCCCCCGAGAGATCACACAGTACTTC
CASSSPREITQYF
>once|TRBD1|TRBJ2-7|TRBV28
TGTGCCAGCAGTTTAAGCCTCGGGACAGGGTTCTACGAGCAGTACTTC
CASSLSLGTGFYEQYF
>-|TRBD1|TRBJ1-1|TRBV6-4
TGTGCCAGCACGATGGGGATTTTGGACAGGTATTATACTGAAGCTTTCTTT
CASTMGILDRYYTEAFF
>-|TRBD2|TRBJ2-1|TRBV19
TGTGCCAGTAGAAGACCGGGACTAAGTCGGTGGGATGAGCAGTTCTTC
CASRRPGLSRWDEQFF
>-|-|TRBJ2-3|TRBV28
TGTGCCAGCAGTTTTGGTCTAGTTGAGTATACGCAGTATTTT
CASSFGLVEYTQYF
>-|-|TRBJ1-2|TRBV19
TGTGCCAGTAGTACCACCTATGGCTACACCTTC
CASSTTYGYTF
>-|-|TRBJ1-2|TRBV7-2
TGTGCCAGCAGCCACGGTGCTCAGGGGCAGGGCTACACCTTC
CASSHGAQGQGYTF
>-|-|TRBJ1-1|TRBV6-6
TGTGCCAGCAGTTCCCGGGAGAACACTGAAGCTTTCTTT
CASSSRENTEAFF
>-|-|TRBJ2-7|TRBV28
TGTGCCAGCAGTTTGCTCTCCTACGAGCAGTACTTC
CASSLLSYEQYF
>-|TRBD2|TRBJ2-5|TRBV7-2
TGTGCCAGCAGCTTAGGGCGGGGGGTCCTCCAAGAGACCCAGTACTTC
CASSLGRGVLQETQYF
>-|TRBD1|TRBJ1-2|TRBV19
TGTGCCAGTGAGACAGGGGGCAAGAACTATGGCTACACCTTC
CASETGGKNYGYTF
>-|-|TRBJ1-1|TRBV25-1
TGTGCCAGTCGCTCGACATCCTTGGCTTTCTTT
CASRSTSLAFF
>-|-|TRBJ1-6|TRBV2
TGTGCCAGCAAAGGGGAATATCCAAATTCACCCCTCCACTTT
CASKGEYPNSPLHF
>-|TRBD1|TRBJ2-3|TRBV29-1
TGCAGCGTTGAAGGGCAGGGGGTCACAGATACGCAGTATTTT
CSVEGQGVTDTQYF
>-|TRBD1|TRBJ1-5|TRBV28
TGTGCCAGCAGTCCCTTTTTTCTTCGGACAGGGGGTACTAGTAGCAATCAGCCCCAGCATTTT
CASSPFFLRTGGTSSNQPQHF
>-|-|TRBJ2-3|TRBV6-5
TGTGCCAGCAGCGGACTCAACACGCAGTATTTT
CASSGLNTQYF
>-|TRBD2|TRBJ2-5|TRBV4-1
TGCGCCAGCAGCCAAGATAAAGGAACTAGCGGGAGGGGGGAGACCCAGTACTTC
CASSQDKGTSGRGETQYF
>-|-|TRBJ2-5|TRBV5-6
TGTGCCAGCAGCCTGTCACACCGGGACTGGGAACAAGAGACCCAGTACTTC
CASSLSHRDWEQETQYF
>-|-|TRBJ2-2|TRBV5-6
TGTGCCAGCAGCCTCCCCCGGGGCGGGAACACCGGGGAGCTGTTTTTT
CASSLPRGGNTGELFF
>once|-|TRBJ2-1|TRBV11-2
TGTGCCAGCAGCTCCCTTGGGAGTGTATATGAGCAGTTCTTC
CASSSLGSVYEQFF
>-|-|TRBJ2-1|TRBV5-1
TGCGCCAGCAGCTTGGATTGGGGACTCAATGAGCAGTTCTTC
CASSLDWGLNEQFF
>-|TRBD1|TRBJ1-2|TRBV5-4
TGTGCCAGCAGCTTGCGCCGGACAGGGAACTATGGCTACACCTTC
CASSLRRTGNYGYTF